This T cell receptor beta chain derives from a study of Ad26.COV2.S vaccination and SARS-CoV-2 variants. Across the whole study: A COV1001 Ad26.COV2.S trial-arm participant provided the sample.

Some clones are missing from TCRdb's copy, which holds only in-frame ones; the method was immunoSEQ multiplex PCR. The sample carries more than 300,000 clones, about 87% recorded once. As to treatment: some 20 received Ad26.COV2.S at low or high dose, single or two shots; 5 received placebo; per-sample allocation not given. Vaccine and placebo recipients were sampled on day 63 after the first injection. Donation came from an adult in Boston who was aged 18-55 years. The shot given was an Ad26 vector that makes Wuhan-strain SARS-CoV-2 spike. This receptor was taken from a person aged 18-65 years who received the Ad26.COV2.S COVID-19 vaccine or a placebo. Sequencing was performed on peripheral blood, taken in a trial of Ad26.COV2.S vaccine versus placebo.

CDR3 residues: CASSIVGVSPLHF. The CDR3 DNA is TGTGCCAGTAGTATAGTTGGGGTCTCACCCCTCCACTTT. The rearrangement links TRBV19 to TRBJ1-6, with D unresolved. CDR3 size: 13 residues. From germline, CDR1 is LNHDA and CDR2 SQIVND (reference sequence). The germline V and J ends were trimmed by 1 base and 10 bases, with 8 bases remaining between them.